This T cell receptor (beta chain) was identified during a study of CD8+CD57+ T cells in acquired aplastic anemia. This clonotype was detected ten times or more. The antigen is undetermined. Findings and caveats of the study: Significant differences in CD8+ Simpson's diversity were not observed between patients and controls. Between patients and controls, around 30 CD8+ CDR3 sequences were found in common.

According to the study, genomic DNA was the template for TCR beta VDJ and CDR3 profiling. TCRdb re-analysed the reads in MiXCR, keeping a single row per CDR3 protein. Here the sample spans under 350,000 distinct CDR3 sequences, under 60% being singletons. This CDR3 has 14 amino acids. Trimming removed 1 base at V and 2 bases at J, with 8 bases between. Germline assignment: CDR1 LNHDA and CDR2 SQIVND (reference sequence). It was patients with CD8+CD57+ cell expansion by flow cytometry who were chosen for sequencing. In all patients, the disease was severe acquired aplastic anemia. Untreated patients provided the blood samples, with no therapy given before sampling.

Sequencing was performed on sorted CD4+, CD8+, or CD8+CD57+ T cells (not recorded which) from PBMCs. The source is a human donor with aplastic anemia. The J gene is TRBJ1-2, the V gene TRBV19, with unresolved D. In DNA form, the CDR3 reads TGTGCCAGTAGTATAGGGACTTCGAACTATGGCTACACCTTC. Translated, it gives CASSIGTSNYGYTF.